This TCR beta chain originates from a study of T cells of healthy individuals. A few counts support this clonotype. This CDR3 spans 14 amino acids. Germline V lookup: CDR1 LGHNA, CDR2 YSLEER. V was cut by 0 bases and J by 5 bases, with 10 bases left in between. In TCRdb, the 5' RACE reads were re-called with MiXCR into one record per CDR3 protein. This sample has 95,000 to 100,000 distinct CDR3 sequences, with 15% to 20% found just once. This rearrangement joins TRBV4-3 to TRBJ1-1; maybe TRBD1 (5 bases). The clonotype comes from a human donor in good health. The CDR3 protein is CASSQDQWGTEAFF. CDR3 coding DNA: TGCGCCAGCAGCCAAGATCAATGGGGGACTGAAGCTTTCTTT.